The sequence of this TCR beta chain was determined in a study of T cells in Graves' hyperthyroidism and ophthalmopathy. This clonotype came up many times. Its specificity is not known. Diagnostic decisions used clinical symptoms, serum thyroxine and TRAb, thyroid ultrasound and orbital computed tomography. The authors took PBMCs from 10 ml fresh peripheral blood. Study-wide findings and caveats: Also found in blood were most expanded thyroid clonotypes above 0.001. Ophthalmopathy could be told apart from stable hyperthyroidism with a 13 V-J model.

Germline CDR1 SGHAT, CDR2 FQNNGV. CDR3 length: 14 residues. The ends were cut back, 5 bases at V and 5 bases at J, with 15 bases in the middle. The investigators amplified TCR beta CDR3 regions from RNA transcripts. Researchers ran a first-round RT-PCR on the TCR CDR3 using the HTBI primer set. TCRdb reanalysed the multiplex PCR reads using MiXCR and keeps one entry per CDR3 protein. The repertoire consists of more than 450,000 distinct CDR3 sequences, with about 20% occurring once and the leading ten covering approximately 48%. Sequencing was carried out using blood. The TCR originated in a middle-aged man with Graves' ophthalmopathy. The rearrangement links TRBV11-2 to TRBJ2-5; maybe TRBD1 (5 bases). CDR3 amino acids: CASSLRWGQETQYF. Written as DNA, the CDR3 is TGTGCCAGCAGCCTCCGGTGGGGCCAGGAGACCCAGTACTTC.